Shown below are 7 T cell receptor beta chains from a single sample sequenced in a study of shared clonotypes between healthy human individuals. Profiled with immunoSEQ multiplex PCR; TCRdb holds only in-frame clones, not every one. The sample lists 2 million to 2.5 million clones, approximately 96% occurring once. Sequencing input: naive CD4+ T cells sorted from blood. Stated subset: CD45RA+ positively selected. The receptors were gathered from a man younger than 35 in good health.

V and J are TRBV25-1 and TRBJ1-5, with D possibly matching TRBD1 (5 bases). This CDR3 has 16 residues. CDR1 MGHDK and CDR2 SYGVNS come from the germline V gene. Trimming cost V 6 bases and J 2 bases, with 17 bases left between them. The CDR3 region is CASRRIGGVGNQPQHF. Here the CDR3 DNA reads TGTGCCAGCAGGAGAATAGGAGGGGTAGGCAATCAGCCCCAGCATTTT.

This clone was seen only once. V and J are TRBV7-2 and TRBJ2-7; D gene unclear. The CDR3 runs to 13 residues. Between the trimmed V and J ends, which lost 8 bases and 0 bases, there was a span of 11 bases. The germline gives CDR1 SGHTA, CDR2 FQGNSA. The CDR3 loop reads CASRLAASYEQYF. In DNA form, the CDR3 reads TGTGCCAGCCGACTTGCGGCCTCCTACGAGCAGTACTTC.

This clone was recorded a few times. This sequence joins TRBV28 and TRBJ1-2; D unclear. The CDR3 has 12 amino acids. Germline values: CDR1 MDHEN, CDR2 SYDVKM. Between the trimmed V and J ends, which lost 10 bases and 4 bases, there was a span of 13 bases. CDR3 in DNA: TGTGCCACCGAGGACGGCTCCTATGGCTACACCTTC. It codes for CATEDGSYGYTF.

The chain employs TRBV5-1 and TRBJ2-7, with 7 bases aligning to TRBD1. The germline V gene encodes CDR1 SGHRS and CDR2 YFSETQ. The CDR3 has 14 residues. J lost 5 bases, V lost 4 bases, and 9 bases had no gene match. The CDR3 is CASSTSGTADEQYF. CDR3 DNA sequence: TGCGCCAGCAGCACCTCCGGGACAGCGGACGAGCAGTACTTC.

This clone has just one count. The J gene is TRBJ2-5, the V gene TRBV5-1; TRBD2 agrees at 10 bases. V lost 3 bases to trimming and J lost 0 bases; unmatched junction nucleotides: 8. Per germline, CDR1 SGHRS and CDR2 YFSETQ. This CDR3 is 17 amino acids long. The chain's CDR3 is CASSSDLAGANQETQYF. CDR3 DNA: TGCGCCAGCAGCTCAGATCTAGCGGGGGCAAACCAAGAGACCCAGTACTTC.

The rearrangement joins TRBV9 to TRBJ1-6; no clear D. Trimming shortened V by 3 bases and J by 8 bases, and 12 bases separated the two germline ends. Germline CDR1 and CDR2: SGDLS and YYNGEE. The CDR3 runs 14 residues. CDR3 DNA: TGTGCCAGCAGCGCGGAGGTTGGGTATTCACCCCTCCACTTT. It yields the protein CASSAEVGYSPLHF.

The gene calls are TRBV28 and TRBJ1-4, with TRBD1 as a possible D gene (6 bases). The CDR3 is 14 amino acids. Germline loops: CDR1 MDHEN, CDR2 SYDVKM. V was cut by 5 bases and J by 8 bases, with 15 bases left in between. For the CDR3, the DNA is TGTGCCAGCAGTCGGGGGGGCGCGGGAGAAAAACTGTTTTTT. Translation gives CASSRGGAGEKLFF.